This is a list of T cell receptor beta chains from one sample in a study of radiation and T cells in renal cell carcinoma. Here immunoSEQ multiplex PCR was the method, and the copy in TCRdb shows in-frame clones only, minus some. Here the sample spans tens of thousands of clones, roughly 79% being singletons. The specimen comprised blood, sampled from a patient whose treatment included radiotherapy and nephrectomy. The receptor source for this set is a man aged 55 to 70 with renal cell carcinoma. CDR3s include the opening cysteine and the closing phenylalanine or tryptophan.

cdr3_length: 16
v_call: TRBV12-5
cdr3_aa: CASGLDTSKRNNEQFF

cdr3_length: 15
v_call: TRBV9
cdr3_aa: CASSVGGARTGELFF

cdr3_length: 17
v_call: TRBV19
cdr3_aa: CASTLSGTGYSNTEAFF

cdr3_length: 16
v_call: TRBV5-6
cdr3_aa: CASSLADLGGHYGYTF

cdr3_length: 16
v_call: TRBV9
cdr3_aa: CASSVGIADMTDTQYF

cdr3_length: 14
v_call: TRBV29-1
cdr3_aa: CSVEWGGMNTEAFF

cdr3_length: 17
v_call: TRBV7-3
cdr3_aa: CASFPTGGASGANVLTF

cdr3_length: 15
v_call: TRBV19
cdr3_aa: CASKRRQGLNTEAFF

cdr3_length: 16
v_call: TRBV12-5
cdr3_aa: CASGLGSSSLVETQYF

cdr3_length: 15
v_call: TRBV7-9
cdr3_aa: CASSPGQGIKQPQHF

cdr3_length: 13
v_call: TRBV5-4
cdr3_aa: CASSLDRGYEQYF

cdr3_length: 16
v_call: TRBV7-2
cdr3_aa: CASSLDREEASGGQYF

cdr3_length: 17
v_call: TRBV19
cdr3_aa: CASSITSGGAAGETQYF

cdr3_length: 16
v_call: TRBV18
cdr3_aa: CASSPQQGDSGNTIYF

cdr3_length: 16
v_call: TRBV19
cdr3_aa: CASSHNPGQSYYEQYF

cdr3_length: 12
v_call: TRBV10-3
cdr3_aa: CAISEGGTEAFF

cdr3_length: 16
v_call: TRBV10-3
cdr3_aa: CAISEVRLVAGNTIYF

cdr3_length: 14
v_call: TRBV14
cdr3_aa: CASSQVDWNYGYTF

cdr3_length: 12
v_call: TRBV4-1
cdr3_aa: CASSQSSDTQYF

cdr3_length: 16
v_call: TRBV6-5
cdr3_aa: CASSYSQGAGNSPLHF

cdr3_length: 17
v_call: TRBV4-1
cdr3_aa: CASSQDIRGLSYNEQFF

cdr3_length: 16
v_call: TRBV19
cdr3_aa: CASSPWVRGESNEQFF

cdr3_length: 14
v_call: TRBV11-3
cdr3_aa: CASSLAGSNTEAFF

cdr3_length: 15
v_call: TRBV10-2
cdr3_aa: CASSESGFGVYGYTF

cdr3_length: 14
v_call: TRBV10-1
cdr3_aa: CASSDEVNTGELFF

cdr3_length: 16
v_call: TRBV18
cdr3_aa: CASSPASGGVTGELFF

cdr3_length: 16
v_call: TRBV5-1
cdr3_aa: CASSLESDNPQETQYF

cdr3_length: 16
v_call: TRBV4-1
cdr3_aa: CASTREVGQLNYGYTF

cdr3_length: 13
v_call: TRBV18
cdr3_aa: CASSPTAGNTIYF

cdr3_length: 15
v_call: TRBV15
cdr3_aa: CATSRDPNRAETQYF

cdr3_length: 14
v_call: TRBV7-2
cdr3_aa: CASSLSAGTLRAFF

cdr3_length: 11
v_call: TRBV19
cdr3_aa: CASSLTDTQYF

cdr3_length: 16
v_call: TRBV27
cdr3_aa: CASSNSLRGYPDGYTF

cdr3_length: 15
v_call: TRBV7-9
cdr3_aa: CASSAQGAFTGELFF

cdr3_length: 15
v_call: TRBV21-1
cdr3_aa: CASSQTGGAYNEQFF

cdr3_length: 15
v_call: TRBV7-2
cdr3_aa: CASSLAGGHQETQYF

cdr3_length: 12
v_call: TRBV30
cdr3_aa: CAWGNSGGTQYF

cdr3_length: 14
v_call: TRBV19
cdr3_aa: CASSIVGGKGEQYF

cdr3_length: 15
v_call: TRBV13
cdr3_aa: CASSLKTGGASEQYF

cdr3_length: 15
v_call: TRBV30
cdr3_aa: CAWSVGAGNLNEQFF

cdr3_length: 16
v_call: TRBV27
cdr3_aa: CASSQYGVGGNQPQHF

cdr3_length: 15
v_call: TRBV7-8
cdr3_aa: CASSRRDRSYNEQFF

cdr3_length: 16
v_call: TRBV4-2
cdr3_aa: CASSQGRGRRGYEQYF

cdr3_length: 15
v_call: TRBV5-4
cdr3_aa: CASSPDRGGFYEQYF

cdr3_length: 13
v_call: TRBV29-1
cdr3_aa: CSVAVSVNTEAFF

cdr3_length: 14
v_call: TRBV18
cdr3_aa: CASSPALYQETQYF

cdr3_length: 17
v_call: TRBV30
cdr3_aa: CAWRKGSGRAGRDTQYF

cdr3_length: 14
v_call: TRBV5-1
cdr3_aa: CASRTQEANEKLFF

cdr3_length: 15
v_call: TRBV10-3
cdr3_aa: CAIRNTRDSYDEQYF

cdr3_length: 16
v_call: TRBV10-3
cdr3_aa: CAISDARDAVTDTQYF

cdr3_length: 15
v_call: TRBV27
cdr3_aa: CATSMWAARKEKLFF

cdr3_length: 12
v_call: TRBV29-1
cdr3_aa: CSVEWVTGELFF

cdr3_length: 14
v_call: TRBV21-1
cdr3_aa: CASSKGRGSYGYTF

cdr3_length: 14
v_call: TRBV6-5
cdr3_aa: CASKTGGMNTEAFF

cdr3_length: 15
v_call: TRBV28
cdr3_aa: CASRPAGSGADTQYF

cdr3_length: 15
v_call: TRBV7-8
cdr3_aa: CASSLTAGGAYGYTF

cdr3_length: 14
v_call: TRBV7-9
cdr3_aa: CASSLGGGQETQYF

cdr3_length: 16
v_call: TRBV5-6
cdr3_aa: CASSPGTEAMNTEAFF

cdr3_length: 17
v_call: TRBV18
cdr3_aa: CASSPWGGPSGANVLTF

cdr3_length: 11
v_call: TRBV5-1
cdr3_aa: CASTSQGTQYF